This TCR beta chain was captured by sequencing in a study of cytomegalovirus exposure and HLA in healthy donors. Study-wide context: The roughly 670 first-cohort repertoires and the 100 to 150 validation repertoires shared the same platform, a later analysis reported. Points from the study as a whole: Listed as cytomegalovirus-associated were around 160 TCR beta chains.

The donors were part of the validation cohort, which consisted of more than 90 subjects and was separate from the first cohort of about 720 subjects. From germline, CDR1 is MNHEY and CDR2 SVGAGI. The CDR3 length is 14 residues. Trimming cost V 4 bases and J 6 bases; bases outside gene matches: 8. Some clones are missing from TCRdb's copy, which holds only in-frame ones; the method was immunoSEQ multiplex PCR. The sample has tens of thousands of clones, around nine tenths seen once; the top ten hold just over 3%. As concerns this clone: What it recognizes is unknown. At the DNA level, this CDR3 is encoded by other sequences in the same sample as well.

The clonotype originates from a man aged 18 to 35 in good health and CMV-seronegative. The genes are TRBV6-5 and TRBJ2-7; 8 bases map to TRBD2. Material: PBMCs. The CDR3 region has the DNA TGTGCCAGCAGTTCTAGGGGACTAGTGGTCGAGCAGTACTTC. Translated: CASSSRGLVVEQYF.